This entry is about one TCR beta chain. Antigen unknown. PCR was performed using 60 Vbeta and 13 Jbeta primers. The protocol was immunoSEQ multiplex PCR, while the TCRdb copy is restricted to in-frame clones and leaves out a portion. The repertoire includes about 130,000 clones, 75% to 80% of them detected once, and about 4% sits in the top ten. This entry is derived from a study of cytomegalovirus exposure and HLA in healthy donors. The V and J ends lost 0 bases and 4 bases respectively, with 12 bases between them. CDR3 length equals 15 residues. Germline assignment: CDR1 SGHNT and CDR2 YYREEE (reference sequence). Findings and limits, study-wide: Common viral pathogens were later found to be apparently linked to several of the most significant clusters.

J is TRBJ2-3 and V is TRBV5-4; D perhaps matches TRBD2 (5 bases). Sequencing was performed on PBMCs. This TCR derives from a male donor in good health and CMV-seronegative. CDR3 DNA: TGTGCCAGCAGCTTGGTGGCTAGCTCTGCAGATACGCAGTATTTT. This encodes CASSLVASSADTQYF.